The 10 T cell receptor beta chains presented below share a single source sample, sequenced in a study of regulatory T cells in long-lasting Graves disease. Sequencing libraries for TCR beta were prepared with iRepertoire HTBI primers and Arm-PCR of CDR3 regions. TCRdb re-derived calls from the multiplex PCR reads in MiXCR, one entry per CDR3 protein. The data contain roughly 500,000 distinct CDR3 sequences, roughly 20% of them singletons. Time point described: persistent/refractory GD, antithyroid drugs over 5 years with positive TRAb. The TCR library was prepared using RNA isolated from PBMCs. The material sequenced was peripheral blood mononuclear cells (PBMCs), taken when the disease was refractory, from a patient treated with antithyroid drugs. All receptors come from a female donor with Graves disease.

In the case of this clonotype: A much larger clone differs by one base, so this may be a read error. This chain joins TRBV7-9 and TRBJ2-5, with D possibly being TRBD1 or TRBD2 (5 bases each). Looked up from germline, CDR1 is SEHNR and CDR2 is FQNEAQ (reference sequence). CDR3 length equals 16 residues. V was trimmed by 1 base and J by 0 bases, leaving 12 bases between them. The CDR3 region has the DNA TGTGCCAGCAGCTTAGTAGGGGACCCCAACCAAGAGACCCAGTACTTC. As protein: CASSLVGDPNQETQYF. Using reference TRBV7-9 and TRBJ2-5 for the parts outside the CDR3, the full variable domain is DTGVSQNPRHKITKRGQNVTFRCDPISEHNRLYWYRQTLGQGPEFLTYFQNEAQLEKSRLLSDRFSAERPKGSFSTLEIQRTEQGDSAMYLCASSLVGDPNQETQYFGPGTRLLVL.

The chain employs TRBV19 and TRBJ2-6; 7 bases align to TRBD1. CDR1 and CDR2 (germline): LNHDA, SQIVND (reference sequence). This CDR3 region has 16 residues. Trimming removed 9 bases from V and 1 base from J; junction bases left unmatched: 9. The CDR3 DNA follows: TGTGCCAGCGACTCCACAGGGGTTTCTGGGGCCAACGTCCTGACTTTC. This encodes CASDSTGVSGANVLTF.

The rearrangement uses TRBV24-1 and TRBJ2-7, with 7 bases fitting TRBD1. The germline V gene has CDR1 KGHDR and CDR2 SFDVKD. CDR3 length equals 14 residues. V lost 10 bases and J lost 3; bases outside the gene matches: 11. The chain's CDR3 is CATAERGLGYEQYF. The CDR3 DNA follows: TGTGCCACGGCAGAGAGGGGGCTCGGCTACGAGCAGTACTTC.

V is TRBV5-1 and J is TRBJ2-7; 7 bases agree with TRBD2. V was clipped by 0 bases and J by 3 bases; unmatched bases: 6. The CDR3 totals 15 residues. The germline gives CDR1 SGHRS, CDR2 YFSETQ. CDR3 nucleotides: TGCGCCAGCAGCTTGGGTCGGGGGGACGTCTACGAGCAGTACTTC. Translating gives CASSLGRGDVYEQYF. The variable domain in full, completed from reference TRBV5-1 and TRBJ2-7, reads KAGVTQTPRYLIKTRGQQVTLSCSPISGHRSVSWYQQTPGQGLQFLFEYFSETQRNKGNFPGRFSGRQFSNSRSEMNVSTLELGDSALYLCASSLGRGDVYEQYFGPGTRLTVT.

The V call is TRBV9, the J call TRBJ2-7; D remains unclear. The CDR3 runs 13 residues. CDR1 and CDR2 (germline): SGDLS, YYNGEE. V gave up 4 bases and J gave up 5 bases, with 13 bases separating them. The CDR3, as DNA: TGTGCCAGCAGCCCTAGTTCCATCAACGAGCAGTACTTC. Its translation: CASSPSSINEQYF.

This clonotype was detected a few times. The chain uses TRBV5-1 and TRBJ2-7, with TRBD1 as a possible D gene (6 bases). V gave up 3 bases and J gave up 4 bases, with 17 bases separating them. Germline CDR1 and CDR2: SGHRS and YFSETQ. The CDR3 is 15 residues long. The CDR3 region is CASSSLPGQRYEQYF. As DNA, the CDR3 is TGCGCCAGCAGCTCCTTACCGGGACAAAGATACGAGCAGTACTTC.

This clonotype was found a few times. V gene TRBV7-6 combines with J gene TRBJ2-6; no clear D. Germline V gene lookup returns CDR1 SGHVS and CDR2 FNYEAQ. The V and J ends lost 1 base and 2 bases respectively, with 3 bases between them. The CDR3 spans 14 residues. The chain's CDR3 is CASSLDPGANVLTF. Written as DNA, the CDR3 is TGTGCCAGCAGCTTAGATCCTGGGGCCAACGTCCTGACTTTC. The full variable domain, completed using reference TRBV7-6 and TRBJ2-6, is GAGVSQSPRYKVTKRGQDVALRCDPISGHVSLYWYRQALGQGPEFLTYFNYEAQQDKSGLPNDRFSAERPEGSISTLTIQRTEQRDSAMYRCASSLDPGANVLTFGAGSRLTVL.

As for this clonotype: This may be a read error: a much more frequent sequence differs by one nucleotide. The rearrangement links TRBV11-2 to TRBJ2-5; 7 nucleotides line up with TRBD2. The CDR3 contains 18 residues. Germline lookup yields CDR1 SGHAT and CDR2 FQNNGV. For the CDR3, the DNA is TGTACCAGCAGCCTCCAACCGGTCGCGCGGGAGACCCTGGAGACCCAGTACTTC. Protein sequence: CTSSLQPVARETLETQYF.

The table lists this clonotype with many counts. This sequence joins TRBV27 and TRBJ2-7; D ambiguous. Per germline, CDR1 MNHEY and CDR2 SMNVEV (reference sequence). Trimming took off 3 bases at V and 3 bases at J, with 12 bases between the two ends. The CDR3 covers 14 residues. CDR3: CASSFGFLNYEQYF. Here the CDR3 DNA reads TGTGCCAGCAGTTTCGGCTTTTTAAACTACGAGCAGTACTTC.

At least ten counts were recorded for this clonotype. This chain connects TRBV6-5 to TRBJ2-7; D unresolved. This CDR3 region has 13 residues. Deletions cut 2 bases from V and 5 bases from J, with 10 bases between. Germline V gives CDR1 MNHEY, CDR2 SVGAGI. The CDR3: CASSYNQLHEQYF. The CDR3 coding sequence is TGTGCCAGCAGTTACAACCAGCTTCACGAGCAGTACTTC.